These 10 T cell receptor beta chains were all obtained from the same sample, sequenced in a study of T cell responses to AZD1222 COVID-19 vaccine. Here immunoSEQ multiplex PCR was the method, and the copy in TCRdb shows in-frame clones only, minus some. This sample has about 120,000 clones, with around 90% found just once. Material: peripheral blood, obtained 28 days after the second AZD1222 dose. The receptors come from an adult who received the AZD1222 COVID-19 vaccine.

This clone occurred once. This rearrangement joins TRBV7-8 to TRBJ2-3, with D possibly being TRBD2 (5 bases). The CDR3 runs 15 residues. Germline assignment: CDR1 SGHVS and CDR2 FQNEAQ. V was trimmed by 5 bases and J by 0 bases, leaving 12 bases between them. As DNA, the CDR3 is TGTGCCAGCAGCGGACTCCGGAGCAGCACAGATACGCAGTATTTT. It is translated as CASSGLRSSTDTQYF.

V is TRBV19 and J is TRBJ1-3, with 7 bases aligning to TRBD1. The ends lost 6 bases at V and 0 bases at J; junction bases unmatched: 14. The CDR3 totals 18 residues. Germline V gene data show CDR1 as LNHDA and CDR2 as SQIVND (reference sequence). Here the CDR3 reads CASRPPTGRRSSGNTIYF. The CDR3 DNA reads as TGTGCCAGTAGGCCGCCGACAGGGAGAAGGAGCTCTGGAAACACCATATATTTT.

Only one count was recorded for this clone. This chain uses TRBV5-4 with TRBJ2-7; tentatively, D is TRBD1 (6 bases). The germline V and J ends were trimmed by 1 base and 1 base, with 9 bases remaining between them. Germline V gene data show CDR1 as SGHNT and CDR2 as YYREEE (reference sequence). CDR3 length: 14 amino acids. The CDR3, as DNA: TGTGCCAGCAGCTTGAAACAGGGATCCTACGAGCAGTACTTC. It specifies CASSLKQGSYEQYF.

The gene calls are TRBV5-1 and TRBJ2-7, with TRBD1 matching 7 bases. V lost 1 base, J lost 1 base, and 5 bases stayed unmatched. Germline assignment: CDR1 SGHRS and CDR2 YFSETQ. This CDR3 contains 15 residues. DNA for the CDR3: TGCGCCAGCAGCTTGATACCAGGGGGATCCTACGAGCAGTACTTC. Its translation is CASSLIPGGSYEQYF.

This chain joins TRBV4-3 and TRBJ1-6; maybe TRBD1 (6 bases). V shed 1 base and J shed 8 bases, with 15 bases lying between them. This CDR3 region has 16 residues. Germline V CDR1 and CDR2: LGHNA, YSLEER. The DNA of the CDR3 is TGCGCCAGCAGCCAAGGCGGGGGCCCGTGGGATTCACCCCTCCACTTT. Its translation: CASSQGGGPWDSPLHF.

The chain carries TRBV7-8 and TRBJ2-2; no clear D. V lost 1 base and J 4 bases, leaving 7 bases between the germline ends. Looked up from germline, CDR1 is SGHVS and CDR2 is FQNEAQ. CDR3 length equals 14 residues. For the CDR3, the DNA is TGTGCCAGCAGCTTAGACATTCGCACCGGGGAGCTGTTTTTT. This codes for CASSLDIRTGELFF.

The chain couples TRBV5-1 to TRBJ2-5; 7 bases are a match to TRBD2. The V segment lost 4 bases and the J segment 4 bases; nucleotides outside the gene matches: 7. From germline, CDR1 is SGHRS and CDR2 YFSETQ. This CDR3 spans 14 amino acids. The CDR3 sequence is CASSIGTTGETQYF. As DNA, the CDR3 is TGCGCCAGCAGCATCGGGACTACCGGAGAGACCCAGTACTTC.

The table lists this clone with a few counts. The chain is built from TRBV6-4 and TRBJ2-3; TRBD1 agrees at 7 bases. Germline trimming cut 3 bases from V and 4 bases from J; bases unmatched to any gene: 7. The CDR3 sequence is 15 residues long. CDR1 and CDR2 (germline): MRHNA, SNTAGT. CDR3 in DNA: TGTGCCAGCAGTGATGGGCAGGGGGAAGCAGATACGCAGTATTTT. It codes for CASSDGQGEADTQYF.

In this sample, this clone turned up once. The chain uses TRBV5-1 and TRBJ2-7; 7 nucleotides match TRBD1. The length of the CDR3 is 15 residues. Germline-derived CDR1 and CDR2 are SGHRS and YFSETQ. V trimming: 0 bases; J trimming: 2 bases; junction bases outside the gene matches: 5. CDR3 bases: TGCGCCAGCAGCTTGGGACAGGGCGTCACCTACGAGCAGTACTTC. It codes for CASSLGQGVTYEQYF.

V gene TRBV18 combines with J gene TRBJ1-4; D is perhaps TRBD1 (6 bases). This CDR3 is 14 amino acids long. Germline CDR1 reads KGHSH; CDR2 reads LQKENI. The V end was cut by 3 bases, the J end by 2 bases, with 7 bases between. The CDR3 bases are TGTGCCAGCTCACCTACAGGGACTAATGAAAAACTGTTTTTT. Amino acids: CASSPTGTNEKLFF.